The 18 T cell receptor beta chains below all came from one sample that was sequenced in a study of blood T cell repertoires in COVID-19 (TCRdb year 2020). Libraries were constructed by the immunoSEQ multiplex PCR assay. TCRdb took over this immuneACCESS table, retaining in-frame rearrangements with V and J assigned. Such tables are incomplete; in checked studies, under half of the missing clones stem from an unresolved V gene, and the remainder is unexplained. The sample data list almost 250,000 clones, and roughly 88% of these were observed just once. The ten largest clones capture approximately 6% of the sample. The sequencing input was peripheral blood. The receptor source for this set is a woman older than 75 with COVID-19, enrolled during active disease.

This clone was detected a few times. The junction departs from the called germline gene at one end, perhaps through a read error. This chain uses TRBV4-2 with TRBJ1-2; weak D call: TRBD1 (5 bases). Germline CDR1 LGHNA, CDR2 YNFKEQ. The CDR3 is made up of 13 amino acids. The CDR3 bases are TGTGCCAGCAGCCAAGAGTCGCGGGACGGAACCCTCTTC. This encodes CASSQESRDGTLF.

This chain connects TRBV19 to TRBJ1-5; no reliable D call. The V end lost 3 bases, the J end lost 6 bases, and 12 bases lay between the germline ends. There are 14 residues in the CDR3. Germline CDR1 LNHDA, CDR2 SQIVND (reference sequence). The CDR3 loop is CASSIPGYSQPQHF. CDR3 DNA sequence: TGTGCCAGTAGTATCCCGGGGTATAGTCAGCCCCAGCATTTT.

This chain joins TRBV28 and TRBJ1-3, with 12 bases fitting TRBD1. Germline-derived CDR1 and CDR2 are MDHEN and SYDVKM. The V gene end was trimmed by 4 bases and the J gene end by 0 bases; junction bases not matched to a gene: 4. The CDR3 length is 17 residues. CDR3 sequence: CASSSPGQGASGNTIYF. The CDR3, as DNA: TGTGCCAGCAGTTCTCCGGGACAGGGGGCCTCTGGAAACACCATATATTTT.

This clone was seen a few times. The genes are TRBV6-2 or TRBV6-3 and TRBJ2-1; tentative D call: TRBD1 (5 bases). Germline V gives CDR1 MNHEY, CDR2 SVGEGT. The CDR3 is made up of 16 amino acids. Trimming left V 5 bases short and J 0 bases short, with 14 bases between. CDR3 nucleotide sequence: TGTGCCAGCAGTACCTCGGACATTCGCTCCTACAATGAGCAGTTCTTC. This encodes CASSTSDIRSYNEQFF.

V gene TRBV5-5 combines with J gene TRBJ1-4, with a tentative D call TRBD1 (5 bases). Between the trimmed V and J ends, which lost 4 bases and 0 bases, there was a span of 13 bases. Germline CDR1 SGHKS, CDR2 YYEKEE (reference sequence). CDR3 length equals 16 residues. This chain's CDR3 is CASSSTGVATNEKLFF. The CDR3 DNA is TGTGCCAGCAGCAGCACGGGGGTAGCAACTAATGAAAAACTGTTTTTT.

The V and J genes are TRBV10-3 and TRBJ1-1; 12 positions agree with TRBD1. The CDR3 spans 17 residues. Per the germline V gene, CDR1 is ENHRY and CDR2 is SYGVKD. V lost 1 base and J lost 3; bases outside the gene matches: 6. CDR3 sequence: CAISEWGTGGADTEAFF. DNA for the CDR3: TGTGCCATCAGTGAGTGGGGGACAGGGGGCGCAGACACTGAAGCTTTCTTT.

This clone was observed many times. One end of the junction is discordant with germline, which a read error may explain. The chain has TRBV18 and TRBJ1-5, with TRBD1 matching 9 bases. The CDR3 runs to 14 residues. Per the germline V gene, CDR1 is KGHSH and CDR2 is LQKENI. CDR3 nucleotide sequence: TGTGCCAGCTCGCCACAGGGGGCAGGTCAGCCCCAGCATTTT. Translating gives CASSPQGAGQPQHF.

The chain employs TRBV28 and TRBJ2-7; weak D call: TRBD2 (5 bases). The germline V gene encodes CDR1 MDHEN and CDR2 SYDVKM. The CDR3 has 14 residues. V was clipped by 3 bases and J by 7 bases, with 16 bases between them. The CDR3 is CASSLLRSTGEQYV. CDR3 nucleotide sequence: TGTGCCAGCAGTTTGTTACGGTCCACGGGGGAGCAGTACGTC.

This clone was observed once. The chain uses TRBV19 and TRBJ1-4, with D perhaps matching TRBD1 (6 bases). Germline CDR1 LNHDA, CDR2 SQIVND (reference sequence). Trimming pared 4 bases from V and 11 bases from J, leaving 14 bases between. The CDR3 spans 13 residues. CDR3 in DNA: TGTGCCAGTAGTAAACAGGGTATGTGGAAACTGTTTTTT. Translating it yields CASSKQGMWKLFF.

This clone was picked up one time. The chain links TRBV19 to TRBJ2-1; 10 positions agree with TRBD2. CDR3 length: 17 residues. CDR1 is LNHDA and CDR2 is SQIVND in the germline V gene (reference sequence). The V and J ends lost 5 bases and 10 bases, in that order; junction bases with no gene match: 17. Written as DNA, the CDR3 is TGTGCCAGTAGTCCAGGAGGGACTAGCGTGGGGAAGAGGGAGCAGTTCTTC. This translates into CASSPGGTSVGKREQFF.

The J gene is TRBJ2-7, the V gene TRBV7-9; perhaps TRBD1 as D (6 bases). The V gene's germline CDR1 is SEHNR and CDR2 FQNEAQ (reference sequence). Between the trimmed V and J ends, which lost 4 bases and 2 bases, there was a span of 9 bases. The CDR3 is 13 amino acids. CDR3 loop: CASSSGTTYEQYV. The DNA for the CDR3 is TGTGCCAGCAGCTCCGGGACAACCTACGAGCAGTACGTC.

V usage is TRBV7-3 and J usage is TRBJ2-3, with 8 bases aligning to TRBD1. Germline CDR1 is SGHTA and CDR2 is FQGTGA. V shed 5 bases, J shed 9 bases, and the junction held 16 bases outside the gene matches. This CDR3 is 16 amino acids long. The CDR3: CASSIRQGQGDGTQYF. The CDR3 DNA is TGTGCCAGCAGCATAAGACAGGGGCAAGGAGACGGGACGCAGTATTTT.

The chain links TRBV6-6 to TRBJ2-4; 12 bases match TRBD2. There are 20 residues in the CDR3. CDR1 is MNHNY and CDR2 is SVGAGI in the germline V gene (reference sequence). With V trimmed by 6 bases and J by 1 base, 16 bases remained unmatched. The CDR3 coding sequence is TGTGCCAGCAGCTTATTTGGACTAGCGGGGTATGCTACGGCCAAAAACATTCAGTACTTC. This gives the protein CASSLFGLAGYATAKNIQYF.

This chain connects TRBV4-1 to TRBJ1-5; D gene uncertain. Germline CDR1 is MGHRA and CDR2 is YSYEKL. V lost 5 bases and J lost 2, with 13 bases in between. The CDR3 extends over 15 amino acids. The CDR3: CASSARDRGNQPQHF. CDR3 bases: TGCGCCAGCAGCGCCCGGGATAGGGGCAATCAGCCCCAGCATTTT.

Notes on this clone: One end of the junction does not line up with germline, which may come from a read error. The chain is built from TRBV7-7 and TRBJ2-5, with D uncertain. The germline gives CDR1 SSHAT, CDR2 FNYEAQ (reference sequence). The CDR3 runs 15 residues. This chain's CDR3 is CASSPTNGGQETQYF. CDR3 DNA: TGTGCTAGCAGTCCTACAAACGGCGGACAAGAGACCCAGTACTTC.

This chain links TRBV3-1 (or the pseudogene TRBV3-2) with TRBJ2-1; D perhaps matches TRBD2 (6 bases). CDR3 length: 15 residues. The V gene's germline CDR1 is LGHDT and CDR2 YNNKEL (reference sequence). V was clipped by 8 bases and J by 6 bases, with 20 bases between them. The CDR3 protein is CASCLAPMGGNEQFF. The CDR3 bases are TGTGCCAGCTGCCTAGCACCCATGGGGGGCAATGAGCAGTTCTTC.

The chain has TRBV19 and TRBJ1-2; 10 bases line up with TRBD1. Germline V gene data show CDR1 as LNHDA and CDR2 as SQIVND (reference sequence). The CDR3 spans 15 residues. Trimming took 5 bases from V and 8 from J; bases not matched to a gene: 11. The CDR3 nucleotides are TGTGCCAGTAGTCCCCAGACAGGGGGCAAGGAAGGCTACACCTTC. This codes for CASSPQTGGKEGYTF.

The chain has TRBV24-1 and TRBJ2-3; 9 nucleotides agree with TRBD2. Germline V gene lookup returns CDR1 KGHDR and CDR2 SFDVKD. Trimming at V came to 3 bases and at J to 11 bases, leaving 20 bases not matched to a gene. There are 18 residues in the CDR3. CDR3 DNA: TGTGCCACCAGTGATACCCTCGCGGGAGGGTCCCCCCAGAGCGTGCAGTATTTT. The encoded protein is CATSDTLAGGSPQSVQYF.